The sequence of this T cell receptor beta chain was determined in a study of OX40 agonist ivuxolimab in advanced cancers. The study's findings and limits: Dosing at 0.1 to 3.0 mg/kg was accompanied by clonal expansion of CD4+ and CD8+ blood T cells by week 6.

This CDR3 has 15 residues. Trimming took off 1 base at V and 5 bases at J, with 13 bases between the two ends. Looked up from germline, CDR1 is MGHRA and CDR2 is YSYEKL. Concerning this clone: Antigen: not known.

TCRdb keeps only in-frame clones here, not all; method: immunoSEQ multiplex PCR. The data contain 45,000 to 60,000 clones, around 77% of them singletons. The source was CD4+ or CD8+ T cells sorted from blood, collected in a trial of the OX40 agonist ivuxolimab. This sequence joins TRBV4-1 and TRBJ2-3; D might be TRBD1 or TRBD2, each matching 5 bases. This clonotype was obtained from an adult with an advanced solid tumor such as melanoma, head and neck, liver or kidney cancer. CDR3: CASSQVGDPRDTQYF. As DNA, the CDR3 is TGCGCCAGCAGCCAAGTAGGGGACCCTCGAGATACGCAGTATTTT.